This T cell receptor beta chain derives from a study of blood T cells in healthy people across ages. General study results and limits: Unsorted PBMC input precluded a conclusive naive versus antigen-experienced comparison.

This clonotype has more than one count but fewer than ten. Its antigen is not identified. It was with a sample-barcoded 5' primer and a J-beta primer mix that a second PCR of roughly 7 to 12 cycles was run. The template-switch adaptor, which had 12 random nucleotides, put a tag on each cDNA molecule. Each sample provided no less than 3 million CDR3-containing paired-end reads. TCRdb used MiXCR to reprocess the 5' RACE reads, holding one entry per CDR3 protein. The table shows 1.2 million to 1.5 million distinct CDR3 sequences, with around 55% occurring only once. Trimming removed 6 bases from V and 5 bases from J, with 8 bases in between. CDR3 length: 12 amino acids.

The clonotype was recovered from a man aged 18 to 30 in good health. Sequencing was carried out using blood. The chain recombines TRBV12-3 or TRBV12-4 with TRBJ2-1; D gene uncertain. The CDR3 DNA reads TGTGCCAGCAGATCTGAGAACAATGAGCAGTTCTTC. This sequence encodes CASRSENNEQFF.